This T cell receptor beta chain stems from a study of T cells in Graves' hyperthyroidism and ophthalmopathy. There were TCR beta CDR3 regions amplified from RNA transcripts. The HTBI set primed first-round TCR CDR3 RT-PCR. TCRdb itself ran the multiplex PCR reads through MiXCR, one entry per CDR3 protein. The sample includes some 550,000 distinct CDR3 sequences, 20% of them seen just once. The table lists this clonotype with many counts. Deletions cut 5 bases from V and 0 bases from J, with 23 bases between. CDR1 is SGHVS and CDR2 is FNYEAQ in the germline V gene. The CDR3 contains 18 residues. V usage is TRBV7-6 and J usage is TRBJ2-7, with D possibly being TRBD1 (7 bases). What was sequenced was blood. The sequence derives from a man aged 18 to 29 with Graves' hyperthyroidism. DNA of the CDR3: TGTGCCAGCAGCAGGGGGGCCAGGGGGGCCTCAACCTCCTACGAGCAGTACTTC. This encodes CASSRGARGASTSYEQYF.